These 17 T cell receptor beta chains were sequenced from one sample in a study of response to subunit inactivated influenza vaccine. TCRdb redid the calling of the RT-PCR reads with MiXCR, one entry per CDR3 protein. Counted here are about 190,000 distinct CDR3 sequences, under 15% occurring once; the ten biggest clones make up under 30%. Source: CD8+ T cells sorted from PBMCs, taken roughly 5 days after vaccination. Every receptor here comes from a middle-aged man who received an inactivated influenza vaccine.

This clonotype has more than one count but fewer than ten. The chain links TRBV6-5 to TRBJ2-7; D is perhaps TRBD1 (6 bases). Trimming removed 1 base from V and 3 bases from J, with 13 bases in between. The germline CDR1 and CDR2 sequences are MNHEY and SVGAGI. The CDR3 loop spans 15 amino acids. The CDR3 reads CASSYFRDIGYEQYF. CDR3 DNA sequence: TGTGCCAGCAGTTACTTTCGGGACATCGGCTACGAGCAGTACTTC.

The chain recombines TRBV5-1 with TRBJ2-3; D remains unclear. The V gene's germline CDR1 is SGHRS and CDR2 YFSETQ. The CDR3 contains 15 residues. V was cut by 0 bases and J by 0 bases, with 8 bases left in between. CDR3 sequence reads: CASSLESYSTDTQYF. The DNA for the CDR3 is TGCGCCAGCAGCTTGGAATCTTATAGCACAGATACGCAGTATTTT.

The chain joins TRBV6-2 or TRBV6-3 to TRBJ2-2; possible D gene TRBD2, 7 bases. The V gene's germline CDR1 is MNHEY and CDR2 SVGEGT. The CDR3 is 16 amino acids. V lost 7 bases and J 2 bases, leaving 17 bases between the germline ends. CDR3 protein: CASTPQGRANTGELFF. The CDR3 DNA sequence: TGTGCCAGCACCCCCCAGGGGAGGGCCAACACCGGGGAGCTGTTTTTT.

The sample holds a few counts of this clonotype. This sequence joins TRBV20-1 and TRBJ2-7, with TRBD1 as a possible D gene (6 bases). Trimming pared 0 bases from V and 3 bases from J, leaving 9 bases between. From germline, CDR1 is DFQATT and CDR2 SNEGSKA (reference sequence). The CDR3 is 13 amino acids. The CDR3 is CSARDHRDYEQYF. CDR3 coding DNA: TGCAGTGCTAGAGATCACAGGGACTACGAGCAGTACTTC.

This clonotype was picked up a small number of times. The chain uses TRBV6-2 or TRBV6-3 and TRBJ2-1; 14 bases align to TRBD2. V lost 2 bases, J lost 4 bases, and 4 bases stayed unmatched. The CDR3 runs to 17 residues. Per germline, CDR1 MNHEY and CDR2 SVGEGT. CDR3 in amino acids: CASSYPTSGGAYNEQFF. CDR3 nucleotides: TGTGCCAGCAGTTACCCGACTAGCGGGGGGGCGTACAATGAGCAGTTCTTC.

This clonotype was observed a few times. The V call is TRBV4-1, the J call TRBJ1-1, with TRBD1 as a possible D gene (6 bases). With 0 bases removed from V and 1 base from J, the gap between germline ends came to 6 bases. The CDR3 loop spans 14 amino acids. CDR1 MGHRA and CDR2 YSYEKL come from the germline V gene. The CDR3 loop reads CASSQEDRNTEAFF. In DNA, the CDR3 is TGCGCCAGCAGCCAAGAGGACAGGAACACTGAAGCTTTCTTT.

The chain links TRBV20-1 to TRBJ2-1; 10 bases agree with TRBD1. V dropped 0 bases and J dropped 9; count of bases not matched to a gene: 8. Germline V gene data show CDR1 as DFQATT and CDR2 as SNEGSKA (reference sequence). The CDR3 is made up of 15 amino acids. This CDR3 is CSAREWDRGGGEQFF. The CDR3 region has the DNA TGCAGTGCTAGAGAGTGGGACAGGGGCGGTGGTGAGCAGTTCTTC.

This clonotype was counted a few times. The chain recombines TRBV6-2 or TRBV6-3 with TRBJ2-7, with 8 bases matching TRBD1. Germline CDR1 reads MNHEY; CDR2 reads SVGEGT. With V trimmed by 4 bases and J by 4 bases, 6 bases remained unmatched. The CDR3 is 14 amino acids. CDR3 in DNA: TGTGCCAGCAGTTTGAACAGGGGGATATACGAGCAGTACTTC. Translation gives CASSLNRGIYEQYF.

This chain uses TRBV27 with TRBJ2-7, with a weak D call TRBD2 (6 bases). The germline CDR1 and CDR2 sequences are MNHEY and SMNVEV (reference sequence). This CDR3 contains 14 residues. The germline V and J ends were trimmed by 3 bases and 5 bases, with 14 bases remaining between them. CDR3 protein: CASSFLGGGDEQYF. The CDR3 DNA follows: TGTGCCAGCAGTTTTTTGGGGGGTGGCGACGAGCAGTACTTC.

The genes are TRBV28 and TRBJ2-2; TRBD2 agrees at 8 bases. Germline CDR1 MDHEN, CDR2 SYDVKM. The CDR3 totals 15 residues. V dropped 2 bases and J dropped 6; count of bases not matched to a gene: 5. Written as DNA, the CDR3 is TGTGCCAGCAGTTTAGTGCGGGAGGCCGCCGGGGAGCTGTTTTTT. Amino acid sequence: CASSLVREAAGELFF. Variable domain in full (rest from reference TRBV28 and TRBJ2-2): DVKVTQSSRYLVKRTGEKVFLECVQDMDHENMFWYRQDPGLGLRLIYFSYDVKMKEKGDIPEGYSVSREKKERFSLILESASTNQTSMYLCASSLVREAAGELFFGEGSRLTVL.

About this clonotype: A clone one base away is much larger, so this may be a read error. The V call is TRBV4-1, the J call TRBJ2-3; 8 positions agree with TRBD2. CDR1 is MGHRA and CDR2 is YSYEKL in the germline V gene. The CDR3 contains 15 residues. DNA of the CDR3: TGCGCCGGCAGCCTTAGCGGGGTGGAGGCAGATACGCAGTATTTT. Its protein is CAGSLSGVEADTQYF.

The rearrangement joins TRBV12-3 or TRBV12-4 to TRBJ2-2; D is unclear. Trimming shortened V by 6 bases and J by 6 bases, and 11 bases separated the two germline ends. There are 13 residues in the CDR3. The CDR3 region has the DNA TGTGCCAGCAGGCTCAGCATTTCCGGGGAGCTGTTTTTT. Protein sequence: CASRLSISGELFF.

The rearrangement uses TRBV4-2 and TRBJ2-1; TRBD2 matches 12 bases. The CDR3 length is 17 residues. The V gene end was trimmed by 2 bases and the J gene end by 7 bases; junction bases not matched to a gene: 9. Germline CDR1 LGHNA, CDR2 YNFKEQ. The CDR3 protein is CASSQRLAGVLANEQFF. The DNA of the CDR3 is TGTGCCAGCAGCCAACGACTAGCGGGAGTCTTGGCGAATGAGCAGTTCTTC.

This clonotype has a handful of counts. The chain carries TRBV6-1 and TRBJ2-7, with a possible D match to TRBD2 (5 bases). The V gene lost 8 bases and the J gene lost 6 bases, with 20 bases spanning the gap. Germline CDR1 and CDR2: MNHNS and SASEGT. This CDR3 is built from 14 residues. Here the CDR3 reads CASGVRTPGLEQYF. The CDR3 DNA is TGTGCCAGCGGTGTTAGGACTCCCGGGCTCGAGCAGTACTTC.

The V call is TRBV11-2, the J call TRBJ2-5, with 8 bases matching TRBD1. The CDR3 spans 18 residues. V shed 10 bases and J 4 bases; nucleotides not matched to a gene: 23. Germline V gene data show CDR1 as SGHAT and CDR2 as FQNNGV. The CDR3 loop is CAISLISSGGTGRETQYF. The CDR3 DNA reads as TGTGCCATCAGTTTGATCTCGTCTGGTGGGACAGGAAGAGAGACCCAGTACTTC.

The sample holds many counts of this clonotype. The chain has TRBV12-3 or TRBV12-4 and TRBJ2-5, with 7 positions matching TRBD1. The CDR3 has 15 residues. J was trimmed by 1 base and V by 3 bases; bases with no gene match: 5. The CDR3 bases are TGTGCCAGCAGTTTGTACAGGGGTAGCCAAGAGACCCAGTACTTC. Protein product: CASSLYRGSQETQYF.

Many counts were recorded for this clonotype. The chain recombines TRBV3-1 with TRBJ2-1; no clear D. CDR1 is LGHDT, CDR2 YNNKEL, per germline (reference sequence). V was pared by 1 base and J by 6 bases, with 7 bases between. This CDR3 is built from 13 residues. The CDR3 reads CASSQALVNEQFF. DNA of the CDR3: TGTGCCAGCAGCCAAGCTTTAGTCAATGAGCAGTTCTTC.